This TCR beta chain was identified during a study of T-cell reconstitution after alpha-beta-depleted transplantation in children. This CDR3 contains 15 residues. V shed 2 bases and J shed 1 base, with 11 bases lying between them. Germline loops: CDR1 KGHSH, CDR2 LQKENI. Preparation of the TCRbeta library was carried out with unique molecular identifiers. TCRdb reprocessed the PCR reads with MiXCR, giving one entry per CDR3 protein. The table has some 500,000 distinct CDR3 sequences, roughly 18% seen once; the top ten hold 3% to 4%. This clonotype has just a few counts. The material sequenced was PBMCs from the stem cell graft donor, taken from the stem cell graft. This receptor was identified in a human donor who donated a stem cell graft to a child with acute lymphoblastic leukemia. The chain joins TRBV18 to TRBJ1-1; D call uncertain. This CDR3 reads CASSPWSTANTEAFF. In DNA form, the CDR3 reads TGTGCCAGCTCACCATGGTCGACCGCGAACACTGAAGCTTTCTTT.